This TCR beta chain was identified during a study of T cell clones after liver transplantation. Germline-derived CDR1 and CDR2 are SGHDT and YYEEEE. V lost 0 bases, J lost 4 bases, and 9 bases stayed unmatched. The CDR3 runs 17 residues. The assay was immunoSEQ multiplex PCR, and TCRdb's table has in-frame clones only and misses some. The sample has more than 95,000 clones; around 83% are singletons. This clonotype was sampled from a human donor who received a liver transplant. The source material was CD4+ T cells from blood, sampled before liver transplant. The J gene is TRBJ2-1, the V gene TRBV5-6, with 8 bases aligning to TRBD2. The CDR3: CASSLGGILAVYNEQFF. The CDR3 nucleotides read TGTGCCAGCAGCTTGGGAGGAATACTAGCGGTTTACAATGAGCAGTTCTTC. The whole variable domain, filled in from reference TRBV5-6 and TRBJ2-1, reads DAGVTQSPTHLIKTRGQQVTLRCSPKSGHDTVSWYQQALGQGPQFIFQYYEEEERQRGNFPDRFSGHQFPNYSSELNVNALLLGDSALYLCASSLGGILAVYNEQFFGPGTRLTVL.